The 22 T cell receptor beta chains in this list originate from one sample, sequenced in a study of cytomegalovirus exposure and HLA in healthy donors. The PCR was carried out with 60 Vbeta primers and 13 Jbeta primers. Produced via immunoSEQ multiplex PCR; TCRdb's table is partial and in-frame only. The sample has about 170,000 clones. Sequenced material: PBMCs. These TCRs come from a woman aged 18-30 years in good health and CMV-seropositive.

The chain joins TRBV4-1 to TRBJ2-1; TRBD2 matches at 13 bases. The CDR3 runs 16 residues. From germline, CDR1 is MGHRA and CDR2 YSYEKL. V was pared by 3 bases and J by 8 bases, with 7 bases of the junction left unmatched. The CDR3 loop reads CASSHLLAGGGDEQFF. The CDR3, as DNA: TGCGCCAGCAGCCATCTACTAGCGGGGGGGGGTGATGAGCAGTTCTTC.

This chain links TRBV2 with TRBJ1-2; D unclear. CDR1 and CDR2 from the germline V gene are SNHLY and FYNNEI. This CDR3 comprises 14 residues. Trimming left V 2 bases short and J 6 bases short, with 13 bases between. The CDR3 is CASSERWQADGYTF. CDR3 sequence (DNA): TGTGCCAGCAGTGAAAGGTGGCAGGCCGATGGCTACACCTTC.

The chain uses TRBV11-3 and TRBJ1-1; the D is unclear. This CDR3 comprises 14 residues. V lost 0 bases, J lost 10 bases, and 15 bases lay in between. Germline lookup yields CDR1 SGHNT and CDR2 YENEEA. CDR3 in amino acids: CASSLDLAAARAFF. The CDR3 DNA reads TGTGCCAGCAGCTTAGATCTGGCTGCCGCCAGAGCTTTCTTT.

The chain combines TRBV30 with TRBJ1-2; D is perhaps TRBD1 (6 bases). V lost 3 bases and J 7 bases, leaving 18 bases between the germline ends. The CDR3 length is 14 residues. Germline assignment: CDR1 GTSNPN and CDR2 SVGIG (reference sequence). CDR3: CAWRHGGARRGYTF. The CDR3 coding sequence is TGTGCCTGGAGGCATGGGGGGGCGCGGCGTGGCTACACCTTC.

This chain links TRBV6-1 with TRBJ2-2, with 9 bases lining up with TRBD2. The ends lost 4 bases at V and 7 bases at J; junction bases unmatched: 19. Germline CDR1 reads MNHNS; CDR2 reads SASEGT. The CDR3 is made up of 19 amino acids. CDR3 bases: TGTGCCAGCAGTGCAGTCCCCCGGTCATCTAGCGGGGATGTCGGGGAGCTGTTTTTT. Translated, it gives CASSAVPRSSSGDVGELFF.

J is TRBJ1-1 and V is TRBV7-9; 8 bases agree with TRBD1. The CDR3 runs 15 residues. J lost 0 bases, V lost 5 bases, and 5 bases had no gene match. Germline CDR1 reads SEHNR; CDR2 reads FQNEAQ (reference sequence). CDR3 coding DNA: TGTGCCAGCAGCCCAGGGACAGGATTGAACACTGAAGCTTTCTTT. Protein sequence: CASSPGTGLNTEAFF.

The gene calls are TRBV7-9 and TRBJ2-1; 11 bases fit TRBD2. The germline V gene has CDR1 SEHNR and CDR2 FQNEAQ (reference sequence). The CDR3 is 15 residues long. V lost 3 bases and J lost 4; bases outside the gene matches: 2. CDR3 in DNA: TGTGCCAGCAGCTTTAGCGGGGGGGCATACAATGAGCAGTTCTTC. This encodes CASSFSGGAYNEQFF.

The chain combines TRBV15 with TRBJ1-5, with no clear D. Germline V gives CDR1 LNHNV, CDR2 YYDKDF (reference sequence). CDR3 length: 16 amino acids. Trimming took off 0 bases at V and 0 bases at J, with 9 bases between the two ends. The CDR3 bases are TGTGCCACCAGCAGAGATTACAGCCATAGCAATCAGCCCCAGCATTTT. Translating gives CATSRDYSHSNQPQHF.

J is TRBJ1-1 and V is TRBV6-5, with TRBD1 as a possible D gene (6 bases). In germline, CDR1 is MNHEY, CDR2 SVGAGI. The CDR3 extends over 11 amino acids. The germline V and J ends were trimmed by 7 bases and 7 bases, with 10 bases remaining between them. Written as DNA, the CDR3 is TGTGCCAGCATACAGGGAAGTGAAGCTTTCTTT. It encodes CASIQGSEAFF.

This CDR3 reads CAWSVQGAYNEQFF. DNA for the CDR3: TGTGCCTGGAGTGTACAGGGGGCCTACAATGAGCAGTTCTTC. This sequence joins TRBV30 and TRBJ2-1; the match to TRBD1 covers 8 bases. The CDR3 is 14 amino acids. Trimming removed 0 bases from V and 2 bases from J; junction bases left unmatched: 0. Germline V gene lookup returns CDR1 GTSNPN and CDR2 SVGIG (reference sequence).

The V and J genes are TRBV5-1 and TRBJ2-2, with TRBD2 identical over 11 bases. CDR3 size: 19 residues. V dropped 2 bases and J dropped 0; count of bases not matched to a gene: 9. Germline CDR1 SGHRS, CDR2 YFSETQ. CDR3 nucleotide sequence: TGCGCCAGCAGCTTTTCGACTAGCGGGAAGATAACGAACACCGGGGAGCTGTTTTTT. This encodes CASSFSTSGKITNTGELFF.

The chain employs TRBV6-6 and TRBJ1-5, with D possibly being TRBD1 (5 bases). Germline V gene data show CDR1 as MNHNY and CDR2 as SVGAGI (reference sequence). CDR3 length equals 14 residues. Trimming cost V 11 bases and J 0 bases, with 14 bases left between them. In nucleotides, the CDR3 is TGTGCCCACAATACAGGTGATAGCAATCAGCCCCAGCATTTT. Protein product: CAHNTGDSNQPQHF.

This sequence joins TRBV7-2 and TRBJ1-2, with TRBD1 identical over 8 bases. Trimming removed 2 bases from V and 8 bases from J; junction bases left unmatched: 10. CDR3 length equals 15 residues. The germline gives CDR1 SGHTA, CDR2 FQGNSA. CDR3: CASSLTLVTGVGYTF. CDR3 sequence (DNA): TGTGCCAGCAGCTTAACGTTGGTGACAGGGGTCGGCTACACCTTC.

The V gene is TRBV7-2, the J gene TRBJ2-1; 9 positions match TRBD2. The germline V gene encodes CDR1 SGHTA and CDR2 FQGNSA. V lost 3 bases and J lost 9; bases outside the gene matches: 3. This CDR3 has 13 residues. The CDR3 DNA follows: TGTGCCAGCAGCTTCTTGACTAGCGGTGAGCAGTTCTTC. Residues: CASSFLTSGEQFF.

CDR3 in DNA: TGTGCCAGCAGCCAAAATGTCGCGGGAGGCGGGGAGACCCAGTACTTC. Amino acids: CASSQNVAGGGETQYF. V gene TRBV4-2 combines with J gene TRBJ2-5; 8 bases are shared with TRBD2. J gave up 5 bases and V 2 bases, and 10 bases lay outside the gene matches. This CDR3 has 16 residues. Germline V gives CDR1 LGHNA, CDR2 YNFKEQ.

V is TRBV7-2 and J is TRBJ2-7; TRBD2 aligns across 13 bases. CDR3 size: 18 residues. Germline values: CDR1 SGHTA, CDR2 FQGNSA. V was pared by 4 bases and J by 1 base, with 10 bases of the junction left unmatched. CDR3 sequence reads: CASSSSGLAGVFSYEQYF. CDR3 DNA sequence: TGTGCCAGCAGCTCCTCAGGACTAGCGGGAGTCTTTTCCTACGAGCAGTACTTC.

The chain uses TRBV19 and TRBJ2-3; 14 nucleotides align to TRBD2. V lost 3 bases to trimming and J lost 6 bases; unmatched junction nucleotides: 8. This CDR3 has 17 residues. CDR1 LNHDA and CDR2 SQIVND come from the germline V gene (reference sequence). The CDR3, as DNA: TGTGCCAGTAGTATTGTGGGGACTAGCGGGAGTAGGGATACGCAGTATTTT. It encodes CASSIVGTSGSRDTQYF.

The V gene is TRBV5-6, the J gene TRBJ2-1; 8 bases line up with TRBD2. This CDR3 is built from 16 residues. Germline V gene lookup returns CDR1 SGHDT and CDR2 YYEEEE. J gave up 4 bases and V 0 bases, and 6 bases lay outside the gene matches. CDR3 bases: TGTGCCAGCAGCTTGGAAGCGGGAGAAGCATACAATGAGCAGTTCTTC. The encoded protein is CASSLEAGEAYNEQFF.

V is TRBV4-3 and J is TRBJ1-2, with 7 bases identical to TRBD1. The CDR3 loop spans 13 amino acids. Trimming removed 1 base from V and 5 bases from J; junction bases left unmatched: 1. CDR1 LGHNA and CDR2 YSLEER come from the germline V gene. As DNA, the CDR3 is TGCGCCAGCAGCCAAGCACAGGGGTATGGCTACACCTTC. Translation gives CASSQAQGYGYTF.

The chain couples TRBV25-1 to TRBJ2-7; D possibly corresponds to TRBD1 (6 bases). From germline, CDR1 is MGHDK and CDR2 SYGVNS. CDR3 length equals 13 residues. With 6 bases removed from V and 1 base from J, the gap between germline ends came to 10 bases. The CDR3 region has the DNA TGTGCCAGCAGCTCACAGGGATCCTACGAGCAGTACTTC. Translation: CASSSQGSYEQYF.

This chain connects TRBV5-1 to TRBJ2-3, with 8 bases aligning to TRBD2. Germline V gene sequence: CDR1 SGHRS, CDR2 YFSETQ. There are 16 residues in the CDR3. With 0 bases clipped from V and 4 bases from J, the junction kept 7 bases outside the gene matches. The CDR3 DNA sequence: TGCGCCAGCAGCTTGGAGGTTAGCGGGGTTTCAGATACGCAGTATTTT. Amino acids: CASSLEVSGVSDTQYF.

The chain employs TRBV6-1 and TRBJ2-7, with D perhaps TRBD2 (6 bases). V lost 5 bases to trimming and J lost 4 bases, with 12 bases between them. In germline, CDR1 is MNHNS, CDR2 SASEGT. This CDR3 is built from 13 residues. The CDR3 bases are TGTGCCAGCAGTCCCACGGCGGGGTACGAGCAGTACTTC. It encodes CASSPTAGYEQYF.